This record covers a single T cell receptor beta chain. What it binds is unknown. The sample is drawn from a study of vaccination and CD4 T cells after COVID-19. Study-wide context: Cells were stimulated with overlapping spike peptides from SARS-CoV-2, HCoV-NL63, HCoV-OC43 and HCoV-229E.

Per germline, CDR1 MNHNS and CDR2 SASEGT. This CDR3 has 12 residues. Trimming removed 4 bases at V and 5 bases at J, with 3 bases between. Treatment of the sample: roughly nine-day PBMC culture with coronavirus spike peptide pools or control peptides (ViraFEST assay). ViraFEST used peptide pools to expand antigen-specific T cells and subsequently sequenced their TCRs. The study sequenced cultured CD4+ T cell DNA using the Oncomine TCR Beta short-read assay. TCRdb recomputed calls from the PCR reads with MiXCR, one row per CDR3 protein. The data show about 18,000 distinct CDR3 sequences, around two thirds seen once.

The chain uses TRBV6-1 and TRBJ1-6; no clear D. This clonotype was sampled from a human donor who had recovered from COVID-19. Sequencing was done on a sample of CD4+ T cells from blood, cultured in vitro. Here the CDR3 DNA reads TGTGCCAGCAGTGCGAATAATTCACCCCTCCACTTT. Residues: CASSANNSPLHF.